These T cell receptor beta chains were read from a single sample in a study of prognosis after radiotherapy for stage I lung cancer. MiXCR, run by TCRdb on the multiplex PCR reads, gives a single entry per CDR3 protein. The sample consists of about 14,000 distinct CDR3 sequences, about 27% of them appearing once. The sequenced sample was PBMCs, obtained before or after stereotactic body radiation therapy (not recorded which). These TCRs come from a donor at least 50 years old with non-small cell lung cancer. CDR3s include the opening cysteine and the closing phenylalanine or tryptophan. D genes are given only for firm matches. Some rows mark clone size as missing; the rest say once, few, many or name a class of expanded clone.

abundance	v_gene	d_gene	j_gene	CDR3nt	CDR3aa
medium-sized	TRBV19	TRBD2	TRBJ2-1	TGTGCCAGTAGGGCCCGCGGGAGCTCCTACAATGAGCAGTTCTTC	CASRARGSSYNEQFF
many	TRBV5-5	TRBD1	TRBJ2-7	TGTGCCAGCAGCGGGACAGGCGAATACGAGCAGTACTTC	CASSGTGEYEQYF
many	TRBV10-3	-	TRBJ1-1	TGTGCCATCAGTGAGAAGCAGGGGCTTGAGGCTTTCTTT	CAISEKQGLEAFF
many	TRBV3-1	-	TRBJ1-5	TGTGCCAGCAGCCAAGTACAGGGTCAGCCCCAGCATTTT	CASSQVQGQPQHF
medium-sized	TRBV12-3/TRBV12-4	-	TRBJ2-7	TGTGCCAGCAGACGCCGAGGGGACGAGCAGTACTTC	CASRRRGDEQYF
many	TRBV27	-	TRBJ2-2	TGTGCCAGCATGGCCGGGACTTACACCGGGGAGCTGTTTTTT	CASMAGTYTGELFF
medium-sized	TRBV12-3/TRBV12-4	-	TRBJ1-6	TGTGCCAGCTGGACCGGGACGGCCAATTCACCCCTCCACTTT	CASWTGTANSPLHF
-	TRBV12-3/TRBV12-4	TRBD1	TRBJ1-4	TGTAACAGCAGTTTAATCAGGGGGCATAATGAAAAACTGTTTTTT	CNSSLIRGHNEKLFF
many	TRBV6-2/TRBV6-3	-	TRBJ2-3	TGTGCCAGCATTAGGAACTGGCCCACAGATACGCAGTATTTT	CASIRNWPTDTQYF
many	TRBV3-1	-	TRBJ2-5	TGTGCCAGCAGCCAAGCTCAGGGGATTGAGACCCAGTACTTC	CASSQAQGIETQYF
many	TRBV4-1	TRBD2	TRBJ2-7	TGCGCCAGCAGCCAATCCTTAGCGGGAAGCTCCTACGAGCAGTACTTC	CASSQSLAGSSYEQYF
many	TRBV19	-	TRBJ2-7	TGTGCCAGTAGTATTCTAACAGGGAGCTACGAGCAGTACTTC	CASSILTGSYEQYF
medium-sized	TRBV20-1	-	TRBJ2-3	TGCAGTGCTAGACCCGGGACACCTCTTAGCACAGATACGCAGTATTTT	CSARPGTPLSTDTQYF
-	TRBV28	-	TRBJ1-3	TGTGCCAGCAGTTTATGGGGGCGGGGTAGGAAAGGAAACACCATATATTTT	CASSLWGRGRKGNTIYF
-	TRBV11-3	TRBD1	TRBJ2-3	TGTGCCAGCAGCATGGGACAGGGGGTAGATACGCAGTATTTT	CASSMGQGVDTQYF
many	TRBV7-3	TRBD1	TRBJ1-1	TGTGCCAGCAGCCACGGGACAGGGAACACTGAAGCTTTCTTT	CASSHGTGNTEAFF